The rows below give T cell receptor beta chains drawn from one sample of a study of T cell responses to AZD1222 COVID-19 vaccine. Measured with immunoSEQ multiplex PCR; TCRdb has only the in-frame clones, and not every one. The table shows 100,000 to 150,000 clones, with 88% occurring only once. Sequencing was performed on peripheral blood, taken on day 0 of AZD1222 vaccination. Receptors were obtained from an adult in good health. Both conserved end residues are part of each CDR3. The D gene is left open where the match is weak. Clone size is stated in some rows and not others, as once, few, many or a class when expanded.

v_call	clone_size	d_call	j_call	cdr3_aa	cdr3_nt
TRBV10-2	.	.	TRBJ2-2	CASSEYGLLTNTGELFF	TGCGCCAGCAGTGAATACGGACTGTTAACGAACACCGGGGAGCTGTTTTTT
TRBV28	.	.	TRBJ1-4	CASSLGGRVEKLFF	TGTGCCAGCAGTTTAGGGGGCCGGGTCGAAAAACTGTTTTTT
TRBV5-1	.	TRBD1	TRBJ2-1	CASSLSGQDYNEQFF	TGCGCCAGCAGCTTGTCGGGACAGGACTACAATGAGCAGTTCTTC
TRBV5-1	.	.	TRBJ2-7	CASSHARGEQYF	TGCGCCAGCAGCCATGCGAGAGGTGAGCAGTACTTC
TRBV5-1	.	.	TRBJ2-3	CASSLGGHSTDTQYF	TGCGCCAGCAGCTTGGGGGGACATAGCACAGATACGCAGTATTTT
TRBV5-8	once	TRBD1	TRBJ1-5	CASSSDRAVGYSNQPQHF	TGTGCCAGCAGTAGCGACAGGGCAGTCGGCTATAGCAATCAGCCCCAGCATTTT
TRBV5-1	.	TRBD2	TRBJ2-1	CASSGDGTRFYGFF	TGCGCCAGCAGCGGGGACGGGACTAGGTTCTATGGGTTCTTC
TRBV11-3	.	.	TRBJ1-5	CASSSLRPPSNQPQHF	TGTGCCAGCAGTTCCTTACGGCCCCCTAGCAATCAGCCCCAGCATTTT
TRBV2	.	.	TRBJ1-2	CASSENEFKSIGYTF	TGTGCCAGCAGTGAAAATGAGTTCAAGAGTATTGGCTACACCTTC
TRBV27	.	TRBD2	TRBJ2-2	CASSRKRGGATGELFF	TGTGCCAGCAGCAGGAAGCGGGGGGGCGCAACCGGGGAGCTGTTTTTT
TRBV27	.	.	TRBJ1-6	CASSFPAARSPLHF	TGTGCCAGCAGTTTTCCCGCTGCTCGGTCACCCCTCCACTTT
TRBV5-5	.	.	TRBJ2-5	CASSPGAARETQYF	TGTGCCAGCAGCCCAGGGGCCGCACGAGAGACCCAGTACTTC
TRBV18	few	.	TRBJ1-2	CASSSTDNYGYTF	TGTGCCAGCTCGTCGACAGACAACTATGGCTACACCTTC
TRBV30	.	.	TRBJ1-1	CAWSETRRTEAFF	TGTGCCTGGAGTGAGACTAGAAGGACTGAAGCTTTCTTT
TRBV23-1	.	.	TRBJ2-1	CASSQKGPQGPSSYNEQFF	TGCGCCAGCAGTCAGAAGGGGCCCCAGGGGCCGAGCTCCTACAATGAGCAGTTCTTC
TRBV28	.	TRBD2	TRBJ2-2	CASRASGTTGELFF	TGTGCCAGCAGGGCTAGCGGGACTACCGGGGAGCTGTTTTTT
TRBV11-2	.	.	TRBJ2-5	CASSYNGQKQETQYF	TGTGCCAGCAGCTACAACGGCCAAAAGCAAGAGACCCAGTACTTC
TRBV9	.	TRBD1	TRBJ1-1	CASSVVAGGTEAFF	TGTGCCAGCAGCGTAGTGGCAGGGGGAACTGAAGCTTTCTTT
TRBV18	.	TRBD1	TRBJ1-5	CASSPGTGNNQPQHF	TGTGCCAGCTCACCTGGGACAGGGAACAATCAGCCCCAGCATTTT
TRBV7-9	.	.	TRBJ1-5	CASSPSGRPQHF	TGTGCCAGCAGCCCTTCTGGAAGGCCCCAGCATTTT
TRBV5-1	.	TRBD2	TRBJ2-7	CASSVKPGLADSEQYF	TGCGCCAGCAGCGTCAAGCCGGGACTAGCGGATAGCGAGCAGTACTTC
TRBV7-9	once	.	TRBJ2-7	CASSPSPGSYEQYF	TGTGCCAGCAGCCCCTCCCCGGGATCCTACGAGCAGTACTTC
TRBV6-6	.	.	TRBJ1-5	CASSAHGGTNQPQHF	TGTGCCAGCAGTGCCCATGGGGGGACCAATCAGCCCCAGCATTTT
TRBV24-1	.	TRBD2	TRBJ2-3	CATSDLSGGGANTQYF	TGTGCCACCAGTGATTTGTCGGGCGGGGGGGCAAATACGCAGTATTTT
TRBV9	.	TRBD1	TRBJ1-1	CASSVTGAEAFF	TGTGCCAGCAGCGTAACAGGGGCTGAAGCTTTCTTT
TRBV28	.	.	TRBJ1-5	CASGVGNQPQHF	TGTGCCAGTGGGGTGGGCAATCAGCCCCAGCATTTT
TRBV6-5	.	.	TRBJ1-5	CASLEGGPNQPQHF	TGTGCCAGCTTGGAGGGGGGTCCCAATCAGCCCCAGCATTTT
TRBV7-2	.	.	TRBJ2-7	CASSLGGTTSSYEQYF	TGTGCCAGCAGCTTAGGAGGGACAACCAGCTCCTACGAGCAGTACTTC
TRBV19	.	.	TRBJ1-2	CASSIPWGGYGYTF	TGTGCCAGTAGTATTCCCTGGGGAGGTTACGGCTACACCTTC
TRBV7-9	.	.	TRBJ1-4	CASSPTPLGSGVKLFF	TGTGCCAGCAGCCCGACCCCGTTGGGATCCGGGGTAAAACTGTTTTTT
TRBV24-1	.	.	TRBJ2-2	CATSDAGITRTGELFF	TGTGCCACCAGTGATGCGGGGATCACCAGAACCGGGGAGCTGTTTTTT
TRBV5-1	once	.	TRBJ2-5	CASSLFSRETQYF	TGCGCCAGCAGCTTATTCAGCCGGGAGACCCAGTACTTC
TRBV5-1	.	.	TRBJ2-5	CASSLAIQETQYF	TGCGCCAGCAGCTTGGCGATCCAAGAGACCCAGTACTTC
TRBV30	.	TRBD1	TRBJ1-3	CAWSETGVGNTIYF	TGTGCCTGGAGCGAAACAGGGGTTGGAAACACCATATATTTT
TRBV9	.	.	TRBJ2-1	CASSVALAVADNEQFF	TGTGCCAGCAGCGTAGCCCTAGCCGTGGCAGACAATGAGCAGTTCTTC
TRBV5-1	once	.	TRBJ2-7	CASSSQAYEQYF	TGCGCCAGCAGCTCACAGGCCTACGAGCAGTACTTC
TRBV6-2/TRBV6-3	once	.	TRBJ2-7	CASSYSGQGYEQYF	TGTGCCAGCAGTTACTCGGGACAAGGTTACGAGCAGTACTTC
TRBV3-1/TRBV3-2	.	.	TRBJ2-7	CASSPIRGTYEQYF	TGTGCCAGCAGCCCAATACGGGGAACCTACGAGCAGTACTTC
TRBV5-8	.	.	TRBJ1-1	CASSLSGPNTEAFF	TGTGCCAGCAGCTTGTCTGGCCCAAACACTGAAGCTTTCTTT
TRBV3-1/TRBV3-2	.	.	TRBJ2-5	CASSQLEGWEETQYF	TGTGCCAGCAGCCAACTTGAGGGTTGGGAAGAGACCCAGTACTTC
TRBV5-4	few	TRBD1	TRBJ1-4	CASSLQGAFSNEKLFF	TGTGCCAGCAGCTTGCAGGGGGCGTTTTCTAATGAAAAACTGTTTTTT
TRBV5-1	.	.	TRBJ2-5	CASSSESETQYF	TGCGCCAGCAGCTCCGAGTCCGAGACCCAGTACTTC
TRBV2	.	.	TRBJ1-3	CASSLDRSSGNTIYF	TGTGCCAGCAGTCTCGACCGTAGCTCTGGAAACACCATATATTTT
TRBV7-9	once	TRBD2	TRBJ2-7	CASSRSGSSYEQYF	TGTGCCAGCAGCCGTAGCGGGAGCTCCTACGAGCAGTACTTC
TRBV28	.	TRBD1	TRBJ1-2	CASRPGTDGYGYTF	TGTGCCAGCAGACCCGGGACAGATGGCTATGGCTACACCTTC
TRBV19	once	.	TRBJ1-4	CASTGFSTNEKLFF	TGTGCCAGTACAGGGTTTTCAACTAATGAAAAACTGTTTTTT
TRBV19	.	.	TRBJ2-5	CASSIGPVETQYF	TGTGCCAGTAGTATAGGCCCAGTAGAGACCCAGTACTTC
TRBV2	once	.	TRBJ2-5	CASRPSGLPGETQYF	TGTGCCAGCAGGCCTTCGGGACTCCCGGGGGAGACCCAGTACTTC